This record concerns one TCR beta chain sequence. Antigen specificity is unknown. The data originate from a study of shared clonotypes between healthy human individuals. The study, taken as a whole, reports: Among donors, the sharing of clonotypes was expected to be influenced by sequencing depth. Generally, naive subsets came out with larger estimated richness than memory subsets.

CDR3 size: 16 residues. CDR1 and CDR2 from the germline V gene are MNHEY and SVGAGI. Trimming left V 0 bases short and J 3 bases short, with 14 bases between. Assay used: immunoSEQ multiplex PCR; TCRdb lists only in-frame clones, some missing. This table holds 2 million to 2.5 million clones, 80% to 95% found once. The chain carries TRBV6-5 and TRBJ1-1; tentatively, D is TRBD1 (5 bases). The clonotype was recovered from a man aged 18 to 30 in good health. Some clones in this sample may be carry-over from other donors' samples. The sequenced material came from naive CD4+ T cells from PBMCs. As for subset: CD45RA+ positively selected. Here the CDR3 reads CASSYSMRGLYTEAFF. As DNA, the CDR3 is TGTGCCAGCAGTTACTCGATGCGGGGACTTTACACTGAAGCTTTCTTT.